The next 19 T cell receptor beta chains were all read from a single sample in a study of PD-1 blockade in classical Hodgkin lymphoma. No patient escaped relapse after autologous stem cell transplantation, and brentuximab vedotin exposure varied. Clones were read by immunoSEQ multiplex PCR, and TCRdb kept only the in-frame ones, dropping some. This table has 100,000 to 130,000 clones, nearly 90% appearing once. The material was peripheral blood mononuclear cells (PBMCs), obtained before the second cycle of nivolumab. These TCRs come from a human donor with classical Hodgkin lymphoma.

This clone has just one count. The genes are TRBV14 and TRBJ1-6; TRBD1 might be the D (5 bases). CDR1 is SGHDN, CDR2 FVKESK, per germline. The germline V and J ends were trimmed by 1 base and 1 base, with 8 bases remaining between them. CDR3 length: 16 amino acids. The CDR3 DNA follows: TGTGCCAGCAGCCAAGCAGGGCGGTCCTATAATTCACCCCTCCACTTT. Protein: CASSQAGRSYNSPLHF.

In DNA, the CDR3 is TGCGCCAGCAGCCCCTCCGGTGCGGTGAGCTATGGCTACACCTTC. Its protein is CASSPSGAVSYGYTF. The chain combines TRBV4-1 with TRBJ1-2; no firm D call. This CDR3 has 15 amino acids. The germline CDR1 and CDR2 sequences are MGHRA and YSYEKL. The V end was cut by 4 bases, the J end by 4 bases, with 16 bases between.

Only a few counts were recorded for this clone. This chain uses TRBV9 with TRBJ1-2; D is perhaps TRBD1 (5 bases). Germline-derived CDR1 and CDR2 are SGDLS and YYNGEE. The CDR3 covers 18 residues. Trimming took 2 bases from V and 4 from J, leaving 24 bases between them. DNA of the CDR3: TGTGCCAGCAGCGTCTCCGCAAAACCCAGGGTCCCGGTCTATGGCTACACCTTC. Protein sequence: CASSVSAKPRVPVYGYTF.

Here the CDR3 DNA reads TGTGCCAGCAGCGTAGCAGGGATAAACTATGGCTACACCTTC. Its translation: CASSVAGINYGYTF. The genes are TRBV9 and TRBJ1-2; D possibly corresponds to TRBD1 (5 bases). This CDR3 comprises 14 residues. The V gene's germline CDR1 is SGDLS and CDR2 YYNGEE. Trimming shortened V by 0 bases and J by 2 bases, and 8 bases separated the two germline ends.

This clone has only one observation. V is TRBV29-1 and J is TRBJ1-2, with D perhaps matching TRBD1 (5 bases). Trimming took off 4 bases at V and 2 bases at J, with 11 bases between the two ends. This CDR3 is 13 amino acids long. The germline V gene has CDR1 SQVTM and CDR2 ANQGSEA. CDR3 region: CSVAAGKNYGYTF. In DNA form, the CDR3 reads TGCAGCGTTGCGGCAGGGAAAAACTATGGCTACACCTTC.

This sequence joins TRBV2 and TRBJ1-3, with 10 bases identical to TRBD1. CDR3 length equals 13 residues. Per the germline V gene, CDR1 is SNHLY and CDR2 is FYNNEI. V was clipped by 6 bases and J by 12 bases; unmatched bases: 8. CDR3 sequence: CASRGDRGLSIYF. The CDR3 nucleotides read TGTGCCAGCAGGGGGGACAGGGGCCTTAGCATATATTTT.

There are a few counts of this clone. This sequence joins TRBV29-1 and TRBJ1-1; D unresolved. Germline values: CDR1 SQVTM, CDR2 ANQGSEA. V was trimmed by 7 bases and J by 1 base, leaving 10 bases between them. This CDR3 is built from 12 residues. The CDR3 is CSGSTGNTEAFF. The CDR3 DNA is TGCAGCGGATCGACGGGGAACACTGAAGCTTTCTTT.

This sequence joins TRBV5-1 and TRBJ1-5, with D possibly being TRBD1 (6 bases). The germline CDR1 and CDR2 sequences are SGHRS and YFSETQ. The CDR3 covers 14 residues. V lost 0 bases, J lost 4 bases, and 8 bases lay in between. The CDR3 DNA reads TGCGCCAGCAGCTTGGAGGGGGGGAATCAGCCCCAGCATTTT. Translating gives CASSLEGGNQPQHF.

V and J are TRBV18 and TRBJ2-2, with 7 positions matching TRBD2. CDR3 length: 15 amino acids. Germline lookup yields CDR1 KGHSH and CDR2 LQKENI. The ends lost 6 bases at V and 2 bases at J; junction bases unmatched: 6. CDR3 bases: TGTGCCAGCTCGGCTAGCGGAATAAACACCGGGGAGCTGTTTTTT. Its protein product is CASSASGINTGELFF.

This chain uses TRBV11-3 with TRBJ2-1; D might be TRBD2 (6 bases). The CDR3 is 14 residues long. In germline, CDR1 is SGHNT, CDR2 YENEEA. Trimming pared 0 bases from V and 4 bases from J, leaving 7 bases between. CDR3 amino acids: CASSLDGTYNEQFF. As DNA, the CDR3 is TGTGCCAGCAGCTTAGATGGGACTTACAATGAGCAGTTCTTC. Variable domain in full (rest from reference TRBV11-3 and TRBJ2-1): EAGVVQSPRYKIIEKKQPVAFWCNPISGHNTLYWYLQNLGQGPELLIRYENEEAVDDSQLPKDRFSAERLKGVDSTLKIQPAELGDSAVYLCASSLDGTYNEQFFGPGTRLTVL.

V and J are TRBV28 and TRBJ2-5; 7 nucleotides line up with TRBD1. The germline V gene encodes CDR1 MDHEN and CDR2 SYDVKM. There are 15 residues in the CDR3. J gave up 3 bases and V 7 bases, and 11 bases lay outside the gene matches. CDR3: CASKPLRGTEETQYF. The CDR3 nucleotides are TGTGCCAGCAAACCATTAAGGGGGACAGAAGAGACCCAGTACTTC.

This CDR3 reads CASSYSYEQYF. The CDR3 nucleotides read TGTGCCAGCAGCTACTCCTACGAGCAGTACTTC. The rearrangement uses TRBV5-6 and TRBJ2-7; D is ambiguous. The CDR3 covers 11 residues. CDR1 and CDR2 from the germline V gene are SGHDT and YYEEEE. V lost 3 bases and J 0 bases, leaving 1 base between the germline ends.

This rearrangement joins TRBV28 to TRBJ2-7; D gene unclear. The CDR3 has 13 residues. CDR1 and CDR2 from the germline V gene are MDHEN and SYDVKM. V lost 4 bases to trimming and J lost 3 bases, with 10 bases between them. The CDR3 coding sequence is TGTGCCAGCAGTTCCCGGGCCAACTACGAGCAGTACTTC. Translation gives CASSSRANYEQYF.

The chain couples TRBV9 to TRBJ1-4, with D maybe TRBD1 (5 bases). Trimming pared 0 bases from V and 0 bases from J, leaving 9 bases between. Germline V gene lookup returns CDR1 SGDLS and CDR2 YYNGEE. The CDR3 is made up of 16 amino acids. The CDR3: CASSVERGATNEKLFF. CDR3 sequence (DNA): TGTGCCAGCAGCGTAGAGCGGGGCGCAACTAATGAAAAACTGTTTTTT.

The rearrangement joins TRBV28 to TRBJ1-5, with 8 nucleotides matching TRBD1. The CDR3 sequence is 15 residues long. V shed 6 bases, J shed 3 bases, and the junction held 7 bases outside the gene matches. Germline V gene lookup returns CDR1 MDHEN and CDR2 SYDVKM. In nucleotides, the CDR3 is TGTGCCAGCAGCCCACGGACAGGGTACAATCAGCCCCAGCATTTT. It specifies CASSPRTGYNQPQHF.

This clone is a singleton in its sample. The V call is TRBV19, the J call TRBJ1-1; D is uncertain. V was clipped by 5 bases and J by 0 bases, with 10 bases between them. This CDR3 spans 14 amino acids. Germline V CDR1 and CDR2: LNHDA, SQIVND (reference sequence). The CDR3 loop is CASSYIDLNTEAFF. CDR3 coding DNA: TGTGCCAGTAGTTATATAGATCTGAACACTGAAGCTTTCTTT.

This clone has more than one count but fewer than ten. The chain couples TRBV11-2 to TRBJ2-7; D is perhaps TRBD1 (5 bases). In germline, CDR1 is SGHAT, CDR2 FQNNGV. The V end lost 3 bases, the J end lost 5 bases, and 14 bases lay between the germline ends. The CDR3 is made up of 14 amino acids. Here the CDR3 reads CASSFDRPGHEQYF. CDR3 nucleotides: TGTGCCAGCAGCTTTGACAGACCCGGCCACGAGCAGTACTTC.

This CDR3 reads CASSGGQGWKETQYF. CDR3 sequence (DNA): TGTGCCAGCAGTGGGGGACAGGGTTGGAAAGAGACCCAGTACTTC. The rearrangement uses TRBV6-5 and TRBJ2-5; TRBD1 matches 9 bases. Looked up from germline, CDR1 is MNHEY and CDR2 is SVGAGI. V trimming: 5 bases; J trimming: 3 bases; junction bases outside the gene matches: 7. The CDR3 has 15 amino acids.

V and J are TRBV6-5 and TRBJ2-7, with D possibly TRBD2 on 6 matching bases. The CDR3 spans 13 residues. From germline, CDR1 is MNHEY and CDR2 SVGAGI. V was shortened by 6 bases and J by 2 bases, with 11 bases between the two germline ends. CDR3 sequence reads: CASSLAAPYEQYF. CDR3 coding DNA: TGTGCCAGCAGCTTAGCGGCCCCCTACGAGCAGTACTTC.